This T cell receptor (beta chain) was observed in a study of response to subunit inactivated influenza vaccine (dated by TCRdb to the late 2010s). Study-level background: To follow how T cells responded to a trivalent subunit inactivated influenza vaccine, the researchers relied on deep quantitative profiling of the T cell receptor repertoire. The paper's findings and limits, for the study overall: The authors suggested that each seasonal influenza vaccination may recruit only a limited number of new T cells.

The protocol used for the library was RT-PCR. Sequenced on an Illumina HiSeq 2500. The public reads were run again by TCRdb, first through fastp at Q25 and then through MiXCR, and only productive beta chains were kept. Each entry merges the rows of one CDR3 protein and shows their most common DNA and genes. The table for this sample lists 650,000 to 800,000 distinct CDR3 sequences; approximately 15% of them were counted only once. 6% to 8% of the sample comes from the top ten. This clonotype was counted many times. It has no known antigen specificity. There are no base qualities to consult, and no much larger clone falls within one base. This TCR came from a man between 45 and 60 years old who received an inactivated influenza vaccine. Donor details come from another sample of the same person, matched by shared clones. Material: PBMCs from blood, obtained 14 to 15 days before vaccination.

The bases are TGTGCCAGCAGGGGGACTAGTCACGAGCAGTTCTTC. Its translation reads: CASRGTSHEQFF. The chain joins TRBV12-3 or TRBV12-4 to TRBJ2-1, and TRBD2 aligns with 8 junction nucleotides. The CDR3 has 12 amino acids, counting the end cysteine and phenylalanine. Only the CDR3 portion is preserved as DNA: 36 bases, with reading frame beginning at the first base. V trim: 6 bases; J trim: 10 bases; unmatched bases: 5.